This T cell receptor beta chain emerged from a study of CD8+CD57+ T cells in acquired aplastic anemia. Study overall: Sorted CD4+ and CD8+ cells yielded DNA averaging around 3.2 ug.

TCR beta VDJ and CDR3 were profiled, and genomic DNA was the template. One entry per CDR3 protein results from TCRdb running MiXCR on the reads. The profile shows 150,000 to 200,000 distinct CDR3 sequences, 50% to 75% of them singletons. The length of the CDR3 is 14 residues. The ends were cut back, 1 base at V and 0 bases at J, with 6 bases in the middle. Germline V lookup: CDR1 SEHNR, CDR2 FQNEAQ (reference sequence). The sequence came from a human donor in good health. The sample taken for sequencing was sorted CD4+, CD8+, or CD8+CD57+ T cells (not recorded which) from PBMCs. The chain joins TRBV7-9 to TRBJ1-1; D remains ambiguous. CDR3 in amino acids: CASSLDGLNTEAFF. The CDR3 DNA reads as TGTGCCAGCAGCTTAGACGGTTTGAACACTGAAGCTTTCTTT.